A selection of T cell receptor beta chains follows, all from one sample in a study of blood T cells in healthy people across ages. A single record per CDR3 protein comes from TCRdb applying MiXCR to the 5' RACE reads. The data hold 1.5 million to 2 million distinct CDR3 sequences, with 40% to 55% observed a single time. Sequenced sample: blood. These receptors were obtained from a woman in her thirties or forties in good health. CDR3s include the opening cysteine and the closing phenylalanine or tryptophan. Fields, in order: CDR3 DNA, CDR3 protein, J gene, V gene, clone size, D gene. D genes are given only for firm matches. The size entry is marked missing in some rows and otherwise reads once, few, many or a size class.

TGTGCCAGCAGTCAAAGCTGGGAGACGGGTGAAAAACTGTTTTTT,CASSQSWETGEKLFF,TRBJ1-4,TRBV6-5,.,.
TGCGCCAGCAGCCATGGCCATGCGGGAGGGGACAATCAGCCCCAGCATTTT,CASSHGHAGGDNQPQHF,TRBJ1-5,TRBV4-1,once,.
TGTGCCAGCAGTAACCCTCCCGGAACAACTAATGAAAAACTGTTTTTT,CASSNPPGTTNEKLFF,TRBJ1-4,TRBV6-6,.,.
TGTGCCAGCAGCGTAGGGGACAGGGGGCATGGCAACGTCCTGACTTTC,CASSVGDRGHGNVLTF,TRBJ2-6,TRBV9,.,TRBD1
TGCGCCAGCAGCCAAGTTGGAGAGCTGGGGTACGAGCAGTACTTC,CASSQVGELGYEQYF,TRBJ2-7,TRBV4-3,few,.
TGTGCCAGCAGTTTGTCTAGCGGGGGAGTACACTACGAGCAGTTCTTC,CASSLSSGGVHYEQFF,TRBJ2-1,TRBV27,.,TRBD2
TGCGCCAGCAGTGCAGGAGGCGAGCAGTACTTC,CASSAGGEQYF,TRBJ2-7,TRBV10-2,many,.
TGTGCCAGCAGCTTAGAACAGGGTCTCGGGAATAATTCACCCCTCCACTTT,CASSLEQGLGNNSPLHF,TRBJ1-6,TRBV7-2,.,.
TGTGCCAGCAGTTACATCGCCGTGGATACGCAGTATTTT,CASSYIAVDTQYF,TRBJ2-3,TRBV6-2/TRBV6-3,few,.
TGTGCCAGCAGTGTGTGGGGGCAGGGTACAGATACGCAGTATTTT,CASSVWGQGTDTQYF,TRBJ2-3,TRBV6-1,.,.
TGCAGTGCTAGAGATCGGAGGGGAAATCAGCCCCAGCATTTT,CSARDRRGNQPQHF,TRBJ1-5,TRBV20-1,few,.
TGTGCCAGCAGCGTAGCAGCGGGTTGGGGGGCAGATACGCAGTATTTT,CASSVAAGWGADTQYF,TRBJ2-3,TRBV9,.,.
TGTGCCAGCAACCCCTATAGGAGCACCTACGAGCAGTACTTC,CASNPYRSTYEQYF,TRBJ2-7,TRBV6-2/TRBV6-3,once,.